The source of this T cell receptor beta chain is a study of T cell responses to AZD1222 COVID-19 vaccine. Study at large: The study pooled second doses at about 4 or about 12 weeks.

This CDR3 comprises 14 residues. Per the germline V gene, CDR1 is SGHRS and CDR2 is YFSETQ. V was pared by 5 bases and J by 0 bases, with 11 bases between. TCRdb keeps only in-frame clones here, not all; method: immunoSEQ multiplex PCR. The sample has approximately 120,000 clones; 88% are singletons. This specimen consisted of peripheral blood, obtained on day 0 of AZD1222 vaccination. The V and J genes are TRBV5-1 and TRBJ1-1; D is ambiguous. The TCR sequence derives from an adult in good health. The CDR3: CASRAYRVNTEAFF. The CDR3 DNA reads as TGCGCCAGCAGAGCTTATAGGGTGAACACTGAAGCTTTCTTT.